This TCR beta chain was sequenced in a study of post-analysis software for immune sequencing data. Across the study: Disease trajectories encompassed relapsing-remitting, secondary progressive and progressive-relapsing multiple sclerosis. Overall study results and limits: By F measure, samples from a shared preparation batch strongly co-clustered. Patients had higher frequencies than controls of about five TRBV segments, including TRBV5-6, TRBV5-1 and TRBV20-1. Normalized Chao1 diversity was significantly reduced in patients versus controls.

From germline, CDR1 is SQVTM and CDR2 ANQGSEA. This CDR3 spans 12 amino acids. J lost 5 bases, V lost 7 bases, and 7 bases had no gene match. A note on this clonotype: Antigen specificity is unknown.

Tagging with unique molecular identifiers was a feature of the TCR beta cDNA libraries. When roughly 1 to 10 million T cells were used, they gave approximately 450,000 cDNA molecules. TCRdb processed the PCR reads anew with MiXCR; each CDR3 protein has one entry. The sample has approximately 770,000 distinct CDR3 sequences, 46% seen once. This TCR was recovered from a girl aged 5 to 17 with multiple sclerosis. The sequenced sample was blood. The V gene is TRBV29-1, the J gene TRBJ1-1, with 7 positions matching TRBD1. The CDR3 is CSARTGETEAFF. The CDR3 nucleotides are TGCAGCGCACGGACAGGAGAAACTGAAGCTTTCTTT.